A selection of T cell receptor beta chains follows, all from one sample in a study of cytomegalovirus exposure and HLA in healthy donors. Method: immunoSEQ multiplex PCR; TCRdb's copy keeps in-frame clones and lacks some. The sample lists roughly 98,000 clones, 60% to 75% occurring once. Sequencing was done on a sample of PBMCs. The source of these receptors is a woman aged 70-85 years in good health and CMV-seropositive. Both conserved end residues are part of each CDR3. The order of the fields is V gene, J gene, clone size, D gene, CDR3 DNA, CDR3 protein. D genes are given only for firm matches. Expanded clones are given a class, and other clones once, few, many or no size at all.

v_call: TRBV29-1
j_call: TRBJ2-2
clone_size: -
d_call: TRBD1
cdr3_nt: TGCAGCGTTGCTACAGGGGGCGTGGGCGGGGAGCTGTTTTTT
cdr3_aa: CSVATGGVGGELFF

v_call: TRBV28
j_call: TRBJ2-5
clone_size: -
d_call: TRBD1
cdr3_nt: TGTGCCACCGGGACAGGGATAGAGACCCAGTACTTC
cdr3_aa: CATGTGIETQYF

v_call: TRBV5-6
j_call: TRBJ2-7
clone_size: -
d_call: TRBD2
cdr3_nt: TGTGCCAGCAGCTTGGCCGATAGCGGGTTCTCCTACGAGCAGTACTTC
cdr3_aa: CASSLADSGFSYEQYF

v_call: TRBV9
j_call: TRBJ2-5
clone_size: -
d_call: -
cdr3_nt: TGTGCCAGCAGCGTAGGTGGCGGGACCCAAGAGACCCAGTACTTC
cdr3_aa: CASSVGGGTQETQYF

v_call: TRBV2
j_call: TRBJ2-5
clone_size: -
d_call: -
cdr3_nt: TGTGCCAGCAGTGTTTCCAGAAACCAAGAGACCCAGTACTTC
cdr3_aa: CASSVSRNQETQYF

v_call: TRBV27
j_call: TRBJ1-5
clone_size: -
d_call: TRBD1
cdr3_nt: TGTGCCAGCAGTCCCAGACAGGGCCACCAGCCCCAGCATTTT
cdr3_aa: CASSPRQGHQPQHF

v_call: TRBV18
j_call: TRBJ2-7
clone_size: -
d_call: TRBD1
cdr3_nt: TGTGCCAGCTCACCAGGACAGGGGGTGGGGTACGAGCAGTACTTC
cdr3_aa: CASSPGQGVGYEQYF

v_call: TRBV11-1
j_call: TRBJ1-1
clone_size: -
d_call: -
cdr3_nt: TGTGCCAGCAGCGAGATTATAGGAGGGACCCCTAAGCTCACTGAAGCTTTCTTT
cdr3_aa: CASSEIIGGTPKLTEAFF

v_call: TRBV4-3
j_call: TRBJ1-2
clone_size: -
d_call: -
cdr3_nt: TGCGCCAGCAGCCAAGTCGGGGGAAGGTATGGCTACACCTTC
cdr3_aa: CASSQVGGRYGYTF

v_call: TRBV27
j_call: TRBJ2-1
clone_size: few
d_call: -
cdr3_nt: TGTGCCAGCAGCCTCTTGAATGAGCAGTTCTTC
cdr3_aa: CASSLLNEQFF

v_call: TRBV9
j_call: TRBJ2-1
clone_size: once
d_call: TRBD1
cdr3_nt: TGTGCCAGCTCACCCACAGGGGGGAGCTACAATGAGCAGTTCTTC
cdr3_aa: CASSPTGGSYNEQFF

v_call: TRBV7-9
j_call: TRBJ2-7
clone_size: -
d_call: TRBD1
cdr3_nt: TGTGCCAGCAGCTTAACAGGGGTCGAGCAGTACTTC
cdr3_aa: CASSLTGVEQYF

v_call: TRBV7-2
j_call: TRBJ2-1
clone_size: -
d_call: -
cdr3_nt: TGTGCCAGCAGCTCTTCGACTAGTGAGCAGTTCTTC
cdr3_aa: CASSSSTSEQFF

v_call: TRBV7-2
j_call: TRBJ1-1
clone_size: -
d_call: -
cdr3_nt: TGTGCCAGCAGCTTGGGCTTTGTTAACGTTGAAGCTTTCTTT
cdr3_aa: CASSLGFVNVEAFF

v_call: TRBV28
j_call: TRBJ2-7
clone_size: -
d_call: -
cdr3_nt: TGTGCCAGCAGTTTGTCCCAGGGTGGCCACGAGCAGTACTTC
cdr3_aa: CASSLSQGGHEQYF

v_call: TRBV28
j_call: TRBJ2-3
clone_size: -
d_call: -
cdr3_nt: TGTGCCAGCAGGGATGACATGATGATGGGCACAGATACGCAGTATTTT
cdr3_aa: CASRDDMMMGTDTQYF

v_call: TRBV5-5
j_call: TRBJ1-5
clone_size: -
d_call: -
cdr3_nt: TGTGCCAGCAGCTTGCAGCCCCAGGTGCAGCCCCAGCATTTT
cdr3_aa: CASSLQPQVQPQHF

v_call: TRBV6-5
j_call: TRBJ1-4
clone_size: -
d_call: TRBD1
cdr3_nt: TGTGCCAGCAGGCAGGGGGCGTCTAATGAAAAACTGTTTTTT
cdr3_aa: CASRQGASNEKLFF

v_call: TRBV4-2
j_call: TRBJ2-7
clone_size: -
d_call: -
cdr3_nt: TGTGCCAGCAGCCAGAGACAGAGCTCCTACGAGCAGTACTTC
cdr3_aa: CASSQRQSSYEQYF

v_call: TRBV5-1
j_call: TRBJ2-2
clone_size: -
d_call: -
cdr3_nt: TGCGCCAGCAGCTTGGGACACGGCACCGGGGAGCTGTTTTTT
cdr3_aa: CASSLGHGTGELFF

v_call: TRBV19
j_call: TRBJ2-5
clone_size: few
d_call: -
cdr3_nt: TGTGCCAGTAGCCGAACCGGGACTCTAGATTTTGGGACCCAGTACTTC
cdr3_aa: CASSRTGTLDFGTQYF

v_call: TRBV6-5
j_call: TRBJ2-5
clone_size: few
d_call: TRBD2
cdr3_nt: TGTGCCAGCCGGGAGTTAGCGGGAGGGAAGGAGACCCAGTACTTC
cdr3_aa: CASRELAGGKETQYF

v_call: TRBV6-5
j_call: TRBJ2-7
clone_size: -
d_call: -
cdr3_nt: TGTGCCAGCAGTCCCAACCCCCTCAGGGCCTACGAGCAGTACTTC
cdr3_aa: CASSPNPLRAYEQYF

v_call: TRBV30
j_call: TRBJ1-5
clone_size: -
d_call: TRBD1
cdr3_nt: TGTGCCTGGAGTTTTACAACAGGGGGAGGACAGCCCCAGCATTTT
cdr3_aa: CAWSFTTGGGQPQHF

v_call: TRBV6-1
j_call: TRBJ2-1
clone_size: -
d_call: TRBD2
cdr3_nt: TGTGCCAGCAGTGAATTGCTAGCGGGAGGGCTTCCGTTCTTC
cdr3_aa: CASSELLAGGLPFF

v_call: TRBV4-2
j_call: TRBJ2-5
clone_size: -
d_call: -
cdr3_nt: TGTGCCAGCAGCCAAGATCGGGGGTTAGGCGTCCAAGAGACCCAGTACTTC
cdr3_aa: CASSQDRGLGVQETQYF

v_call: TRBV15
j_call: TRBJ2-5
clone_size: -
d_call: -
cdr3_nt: TGTGCCACCAGCCCAGCGAGACCCGAGACCCAGTACTTC
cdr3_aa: CATSPARPETQYF

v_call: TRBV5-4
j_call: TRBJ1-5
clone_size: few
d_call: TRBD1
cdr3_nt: TGTGCCAGCAGCCAGGGACAGTTTAGCAATCAGCCCCAGCATTTT
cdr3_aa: CASSQGQFSNQPQHF

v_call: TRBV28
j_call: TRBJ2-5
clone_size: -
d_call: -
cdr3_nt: TGTGCCAGCAGTTCAACTGTATCACAGGGGAGGAGGGAGACCCAGTACTTC
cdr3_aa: CASSSTVSQGRRETQYF

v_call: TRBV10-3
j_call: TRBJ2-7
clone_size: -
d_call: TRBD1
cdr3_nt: TGTGCCATCAGCAATTCAGGACAGGGTGTCTACGAGCAGTACTTC
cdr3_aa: CAISNSGQGVYEQYF

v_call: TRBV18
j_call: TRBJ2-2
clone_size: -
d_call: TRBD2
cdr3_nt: TGTGCCAGCTCACCAAACTTCGGACTAGCGGGGAGAGCGAACACCGGGGAGCTGTTTTTT
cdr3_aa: CASSPNFGLAGRANTGELFF

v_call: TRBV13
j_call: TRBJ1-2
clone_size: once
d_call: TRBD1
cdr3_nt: TGTGCCAGCAGCCTGGAGGGACAGAGCTATGGCTACACCTTC
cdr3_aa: CASSLEGQSYGYTF

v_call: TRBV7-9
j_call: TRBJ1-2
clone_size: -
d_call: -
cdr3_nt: TGTGCCAGCAGCTCGGAGGGGACGGGCTATGGCTACACCTTC
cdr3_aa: CASSSEGTGYGYTF

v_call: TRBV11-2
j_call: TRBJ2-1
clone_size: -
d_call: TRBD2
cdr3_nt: TGTGCCAGCAGCTTAAGGTTAGCGGGGGGGCCCAATGAGCAGTTCTTC
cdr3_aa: CASSLRLAGGPNEQFF

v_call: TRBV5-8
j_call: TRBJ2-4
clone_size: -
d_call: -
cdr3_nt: TGTGCCAGCAGCATTCACACGCTCAAAAACATTCAGTACTTC
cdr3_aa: CASSIHTLKNIQYF

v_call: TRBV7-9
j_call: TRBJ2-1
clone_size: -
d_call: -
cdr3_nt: TGTGCCAGCAGCTCTCGTAGCCGAGCAAGGAATGAGCAGTTCTTC
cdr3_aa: CASSSRSRARNEQFF

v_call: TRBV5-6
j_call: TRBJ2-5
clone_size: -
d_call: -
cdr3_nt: TGTGCCAGCAGCTTGGCCGGGGAGACCCAGTACTTC
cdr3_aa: CASSLAGETQYF

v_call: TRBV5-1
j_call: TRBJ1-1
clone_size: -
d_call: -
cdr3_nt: TGCGCCAGCAGCTTGGAGACAGACCGCGGTGAAGCTTTCTTT
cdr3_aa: CASSLETDRGEAFF

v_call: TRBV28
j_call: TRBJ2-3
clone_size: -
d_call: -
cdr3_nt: TGTGCCAGCAGTTTCGGCCCCTGGCAGGGGCGCACAGATACGCAGTATTTT
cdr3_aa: CASSFGPWQGRTDTQYF

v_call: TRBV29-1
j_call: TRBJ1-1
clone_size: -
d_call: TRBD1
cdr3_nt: TGCAGCGCCTCGGGACAGGAAAACACTGAAGCTTTCTTT
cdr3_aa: CSASGQENTEAFF

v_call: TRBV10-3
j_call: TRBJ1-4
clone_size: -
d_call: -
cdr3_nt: TGTGCCATCAGTGAGTCTTCGGGAGGGAATGAAAAACTGTTTTTT
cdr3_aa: CAISESSGGNEKLFF

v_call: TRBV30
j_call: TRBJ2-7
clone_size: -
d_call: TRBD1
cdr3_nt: TGTGCCTGGACAAGGACAGGGGCCTACGAGCAGTACTTC
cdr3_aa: CAWTRTGAYEQYF

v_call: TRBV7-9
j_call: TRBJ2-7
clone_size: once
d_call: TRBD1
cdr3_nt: TGTGCCAGCAGCTTAGCTCCTGGGACAGTGCTGACCTACGAGCAGTACTTC
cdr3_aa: CASSLAPGTVLTYEQYF

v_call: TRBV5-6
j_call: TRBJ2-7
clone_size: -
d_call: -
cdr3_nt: TGTGCCAGCAGCTTTGGCGGAGACTACGAGCAGTACTTC
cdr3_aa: CASSFGGDYEQYF

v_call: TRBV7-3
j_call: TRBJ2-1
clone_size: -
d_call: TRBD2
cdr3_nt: TGTGCCAGCAGCTTAACCCGGGACTACTCCTACAATGAGCAGTTCTTC
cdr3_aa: CASSLTRDYSYNEQFF

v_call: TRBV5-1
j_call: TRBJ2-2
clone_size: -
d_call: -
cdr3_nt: TGCGCCAGCAGCCCGCCTTGGTCAGGGCCCGGGGAGCTGTTTTTT
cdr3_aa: CASSPPWSGPGELFF

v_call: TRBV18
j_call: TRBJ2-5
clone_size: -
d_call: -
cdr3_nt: TGTGCCAGCTCAATGGGGGCCCAGGGTGAGACCCAGTACTTC
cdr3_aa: CASSMGAQGETQYF

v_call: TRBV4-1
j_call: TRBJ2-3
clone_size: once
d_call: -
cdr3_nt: TGCGCCAGCAGCCAAGATCCCCCCGGACAGAACCTCGTGGATACGCAGTATTTT
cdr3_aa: CASSQDPPGQNLVDTQYF

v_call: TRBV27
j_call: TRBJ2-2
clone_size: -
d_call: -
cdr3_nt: TGTGCCAGCAGTTACAGGGACACCGGGGAGCTGTTTTTT
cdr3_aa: CASSYRDTGELFF

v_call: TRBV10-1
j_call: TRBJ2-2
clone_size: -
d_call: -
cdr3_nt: TGCGCCAGCCAGGGTTGGGTAACCGGGGAGCTGTTTTTT
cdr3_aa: CASQGWVTGELFF